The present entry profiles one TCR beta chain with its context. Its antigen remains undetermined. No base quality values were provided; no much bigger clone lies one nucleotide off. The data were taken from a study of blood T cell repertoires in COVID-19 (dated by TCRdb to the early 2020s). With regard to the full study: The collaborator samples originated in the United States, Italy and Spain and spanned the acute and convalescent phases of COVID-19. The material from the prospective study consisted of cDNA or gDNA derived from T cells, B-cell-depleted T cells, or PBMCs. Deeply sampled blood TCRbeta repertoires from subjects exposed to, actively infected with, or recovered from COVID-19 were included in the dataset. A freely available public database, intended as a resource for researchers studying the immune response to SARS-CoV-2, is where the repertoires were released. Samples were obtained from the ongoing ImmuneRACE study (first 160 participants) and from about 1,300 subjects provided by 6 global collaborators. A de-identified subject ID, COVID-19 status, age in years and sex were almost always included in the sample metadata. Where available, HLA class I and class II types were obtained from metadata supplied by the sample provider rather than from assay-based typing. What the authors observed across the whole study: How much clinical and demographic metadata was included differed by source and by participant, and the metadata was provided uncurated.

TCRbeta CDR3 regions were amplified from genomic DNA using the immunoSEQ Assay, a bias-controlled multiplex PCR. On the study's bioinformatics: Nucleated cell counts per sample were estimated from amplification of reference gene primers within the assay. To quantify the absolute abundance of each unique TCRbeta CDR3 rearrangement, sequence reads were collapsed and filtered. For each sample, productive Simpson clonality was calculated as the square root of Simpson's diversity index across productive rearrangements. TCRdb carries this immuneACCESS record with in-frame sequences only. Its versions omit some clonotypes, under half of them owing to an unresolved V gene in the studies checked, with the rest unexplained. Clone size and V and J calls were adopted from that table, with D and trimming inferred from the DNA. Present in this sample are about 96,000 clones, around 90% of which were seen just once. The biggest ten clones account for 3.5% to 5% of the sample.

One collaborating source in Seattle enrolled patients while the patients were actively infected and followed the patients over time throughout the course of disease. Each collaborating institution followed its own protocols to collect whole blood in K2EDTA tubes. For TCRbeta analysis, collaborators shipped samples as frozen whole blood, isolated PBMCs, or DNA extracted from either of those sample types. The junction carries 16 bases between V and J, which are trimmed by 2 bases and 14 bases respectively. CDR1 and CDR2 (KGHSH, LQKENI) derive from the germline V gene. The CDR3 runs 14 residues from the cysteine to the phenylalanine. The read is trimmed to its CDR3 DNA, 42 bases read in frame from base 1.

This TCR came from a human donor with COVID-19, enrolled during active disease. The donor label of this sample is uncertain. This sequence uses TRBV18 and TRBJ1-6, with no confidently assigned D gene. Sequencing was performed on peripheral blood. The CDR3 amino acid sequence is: CASSPESGVGSLHF. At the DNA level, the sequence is TGTGCCAGCTCACCAGAGTCGGGAGTGGGGTCCCTCCACTTT.